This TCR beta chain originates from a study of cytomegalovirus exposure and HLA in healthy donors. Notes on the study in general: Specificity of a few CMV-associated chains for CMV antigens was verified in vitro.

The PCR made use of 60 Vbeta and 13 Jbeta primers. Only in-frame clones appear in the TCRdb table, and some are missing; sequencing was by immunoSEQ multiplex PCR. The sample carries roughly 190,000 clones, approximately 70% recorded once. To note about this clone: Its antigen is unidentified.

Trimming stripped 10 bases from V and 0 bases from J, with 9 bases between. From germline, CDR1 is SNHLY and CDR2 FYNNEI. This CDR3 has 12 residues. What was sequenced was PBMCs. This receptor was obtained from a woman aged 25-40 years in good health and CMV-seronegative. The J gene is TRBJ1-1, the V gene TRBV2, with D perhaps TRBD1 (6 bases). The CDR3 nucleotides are TGTGCCACACAGGGTATGAACACTGAAGCTTTCTTT. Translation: CATQGMNTEAFF.